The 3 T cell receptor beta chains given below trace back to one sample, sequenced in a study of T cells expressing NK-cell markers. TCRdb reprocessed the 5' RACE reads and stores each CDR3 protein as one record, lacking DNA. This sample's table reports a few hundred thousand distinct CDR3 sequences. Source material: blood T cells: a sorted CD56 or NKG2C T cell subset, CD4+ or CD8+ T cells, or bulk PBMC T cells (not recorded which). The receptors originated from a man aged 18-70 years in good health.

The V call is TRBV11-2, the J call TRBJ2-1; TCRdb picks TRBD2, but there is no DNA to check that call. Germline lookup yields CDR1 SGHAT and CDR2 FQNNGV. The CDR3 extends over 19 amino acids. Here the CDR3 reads CASSLGRAALAGMDNEQFF. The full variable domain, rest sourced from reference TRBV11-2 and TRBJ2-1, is EAGVAQSPRYKIIEKRQSVAFWCNPISGHATLYWYQQILGQGPKLLIQFQNNGVVDDSQLPKDRFSAERLKGVDSTLKIQPAKLEDSAVYLCASSLGRAALAGMDNEQFFGPGTRLTVL.

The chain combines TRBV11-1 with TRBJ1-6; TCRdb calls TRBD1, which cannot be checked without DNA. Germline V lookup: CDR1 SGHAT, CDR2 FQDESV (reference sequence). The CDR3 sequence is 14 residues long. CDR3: CASSLWTVNSPLHF.

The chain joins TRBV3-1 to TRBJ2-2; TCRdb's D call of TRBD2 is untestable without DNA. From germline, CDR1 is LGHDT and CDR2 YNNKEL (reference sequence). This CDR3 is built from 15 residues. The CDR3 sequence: CASSLSGGATGELFF.